Included here is one T cell receptor beta chain sequence, with context. Its antigen is unidentified. This specimen belongs to a study of OX40 agonist ivuxolimab in advanced cancers. Study-level findings and limits: CD4+ T cells averaged fewer expanded clones than CD8+ T cells. Doses of 0.1 to 3.0 mg/kg were accompanied by clonal expansion of CD4+ and CD8+ blood T cells by week 6.

This CDR3 is built from 14 residues. Trimming removed 6 bases from V and 5 bases from J; junction bases left unmatched: 9. Germline V gives CDR1 MNHEY, CDR2 SMNVEV (reference sequence). Sampled blood was obtained at baseline, cycle 4 day 1, and cycle 7 day 1. Clones were sequenced by immunoSEQ multiplex PCR, and TCRdb holds only the in-frame ones, with some missing. The sample consists of 69,000 or so clones, roughly 80% of them appearing once. Sequenced material: CD4+ or CD8+ T cells sorted from blood, taken in a trial of the OX40 agonist ivuxolimab. The gene calls are TRBV27 and TRBJ2-7; the match to TRBD1 covers 8 bases. The source is an adult with an advanced solid tumor such as melanoma, head and neck, liver or kidney cancer. The CDR3 here is CASRPQGARNEQYF. Here the CDR3 DNA reads TGTGCCAGCAGGCCCCAGGGGGCGCGGAACGAGCAGTACTTC.